This T cell receptor (beta chain) was identified during a study of T cells of healthy individuals. This clonotype turned up a few times. TCRdb independently ran MiXCR on the 5' RACE reads; one entry per CDR3 protein. The repertoire holds tens of thousands of distinct CDR3 sequences, with 15% to 20% as singletons. The clonotype comes from a human donor in good health.

The CDR3 sequence is CASSGLLETQYF. The CDR3 DNA reads TGTGCCAGCAGTGGTCTGCTGGAGACCCAGTACTTC. The rearrangement links TRBV12-3 or TRBV12-4 to TRBJ2-5, with D hard to call. V gave up 5 bases and J gave up 5 bases, with 9 bases separating them. There are 12 residues in the CDR3.